The entry that follows covers one TCR beta chain sequence. These data come from a study of blood T cell repertoires in COVID-19. V trimming: 6 bases; J trimming: 2 bases; junction bases outside the gene matches: 4. The CDR3 loop spans 13 amino acids. Germline V CDR1 and CDR2: SQVTM, ANQGSEA. Ages ranged from roughly 18 to 95 years, with residence in around 24 US areas. Participants were placed into cohorts based on the clinical history they reported. Some clones are missing from TCRdb's copy, which holds only in-frame ones; the method was immunoSEQ multiplex PCR. The sample lists 350,000 to 550,000 clones; 87% were seen once.

The source is a woman under 30 with acute COVID-19. This rearrangement joins TRBV29-1 to TRBJ2-3, with TRBD1 matching over 8 bases. Sequenced input: PBMCs or T cells enriched from blood (not recorded which). CDR3 sequence (DNA): TGCAGCGTCCCGGGACAGGACACAGATACGCAGTATTTT. Translating it yields CSVPGQDTDTQYF.